Each of the 29 T cell receptor beta chains below was sequenced from the same sample in a study of cytomegalovirus exposure and HLA in healthy donors. Both 60 Vbeta primers and 13 Jbeta primers went into the PCR. Sequencing used immunoSEQ multiplex PCR; TCRdb keeps in-frame clones, though not all of them. The repertoire includes about 150,000 clones, approximately 83% of them detected once, and 3% to 3.5% sits in the top ten. The sample was PBMCs. These TCRs come from a male donor in good health and CMV-seronegative.

This clone was seen a handful of times. The chain has TRBV28 and TRBJ1-4; possible D gene TRBD1, 6 bases. Germline CDR1 MDHEN, CDR2 SYDVKM. The CDR3 is 16 residues long. Trimming removed 6 bases at V and 3 bases at J, with 17 bases between. DNA of the CDR3: TGTGCCAGCAGGGTGAGAAACGGGACACCTAATGAAAAACTGTTTTTT. This translates into CASRVRNGTPNEKLFF.

The genes are TRBV7-6 and TRBJ2-7; D gene uncertain. Trimming took off 4 bases at V and 6 bases at J, with 22 bases between the two ends. This CDR3 is built from 16 residues. Per germline, CDR1 SGHVS and CDR2 FNYEAQ. CDR3 nucleotide sequence: TGTGCCAGCAGCTCCCGTCCCAGTGCCCCGACGGGCGAGCAGTACTTC. It specifies CASSSRPSAPTGEQYF. Combining the CDR3 with reference TRBV7-6 and TRBJ2-7 gives the whole variable domain GAGVSQSPRYKVTKRGQDVALRCDPISGHVSLYWYRQALGQGPEFLTYFNYEAQQDKSGLPNDRFSAERPEGSISTLTIQRTEQRDSAMYRCASSSRPSAPTGEQYFGPGTRLTVT.

The V call is TRBV4-1, the J call TRBJ1-4; 9 nucleotides match TRBD1. CDR3 length: 15 residues. Germline loops: CDR1 MGHRA, CDR2 YSYEKL. J gave up 5 bases and V 6 bases, and 7 bases lay outside the gene matches. The chain's CDR3 is CASSPPGTGNEKLFF. CDR3 coding DNA: TGCGCCAGCAGTCCCCCGGGGACAGGGAATGAAAAACTGTTTTTT.

DNA for the CDR3: TGTGCCAGCAGTGTACGGACAGGGACAGGTAGCAATCAGCCCCAGCATTTT. Translation gives CASSVRTGTGSNQPQHF. V and J are TRBV6-1 and TRBJ1-5; 8 nucleotides align to TRBD1. From germline, CDR1 is MNHNS and CDR2 SASEGT. CDR3 length equals 17 residues. Germline trimming cut 4 bases from V and 0 bases from J; bases unmatched to any gene: 8.

V gene TRBV28 combines with J gene TRBJ1-4; 8 nucleotides match TRBD1. This CDR3 region has 13 residues. Trimming cost V 6 bases and J 6 bases; bases outside gene matches: 3. Germline lookup yields CDR1 MDHEN and CDR2 SYDVKM. For the CDR3, the DNA is TGTGCCAGCAGCCCGACAGGGGATGAAAAACTGTTTTTT. Protein sequence: CASSPTGDEKLFF.

There are a few counts of this clone. V is TRBV5-6 and J is TRBJ1-4; D gene uncertain. The CDR3 has 14 residues. V dropped 0 bases and J dropped 5 bases, with 8 bases sitting between them. Germline CDR1 SGHDT, CDR2 YYEEEE. CDR3 in DNA: TGTGCCAGCAGCTTGGGCAGGTTAAATGAAAAACTGTTTTTT. It specifies CASSLGRLNEKLFF. The full variable domain, its missing parts supplied by reference TRBV5-6 and TRBJ1-4, is DAGVTQSPTHLIKTRGQQVTLRCSPKSGHDTVSWYQQALGQGPQFIFQYYEEEERQRGNFPDRFSGHQFPNYSSELNVNALLLGDSALYLCASSLGRLNEKLFFGSGTQLSVL.

V and J are TRBV7-7 and TRBJ2-1; D might be TRBD2 (7 bases). V dropped 5 bases and J dropped 8 bases, with 13 bases sitting between them. CDR1 is SSHAT, CDR2 FNYEAQ, per germline (reference sequence). This CDR3 spans 13 amino acids. The CDR3 reads CASSPLGGHEQFF. CDR3 DNA: TGTGCCAGCAGCCCCCTCGGGGGGCATGAGCAGTTCTTC.

The CDR3 DNA is TGTGCCAGCAGTGAAAGAACAGGGGGTCCCTATAATTCACCCCTCCACTTT. It translates to CASSERTGGPYNSPLHF. The chain combines TRBV2 with TRBJ1-6; TRBD1 aligns across 8 bases. Trimming at V came to 2 bases and at J to 2 bases, leaving 5 bases not matched to a gene. The CDR3 is made up of 17 amino acids. Per germline, CDR1 SNHLY and CDR2 FYNNEI.

There are a few counts of this clone. The V and J genes are TRBV2 and TRBJ1-1, with D unclear. V lost 9 bases and J lost 3, with 5 bases in between. This CDR3 has 10 amino acids. Germline V gives CDR1 SNHLY, CDR2 FYNNEI. The CDR3, as DNA: TGTGCCAGATATGACACTGAAGCTTTCTTT. Translating gives CARYDTEAFF.

This clone appeared a few times. The chain has TRBV7-2 and TRBJ2-3, with TRBD2 identical over 7 bases. The J segment lost 1 base and the V segment lost 2 bases, leaving 6 bases of the junction unmatched. Germline V gene lookup returns CDR1 SGHTA and CDR2 FQGNSA. The CDR3 sequence is 16 residues long. CDR3 in amino acids: CASSLWVSGGTDTQYF. CDR3 DNA sequence: TGTGCCAGCAGCTTATGGGTGAGCGGGGGCACAGATACGCAGTATTTT.

The V and J genes are TRBV5-1 and TRBJ1-1; D remains ambiguous. The CDR3 loop spans 16 amino acids. With 3 bases removed from V and 0 bases from J, the gap between germline ends came to 15 bases. The germline V gene has CDR1 SGHRS and CDR2 YFSETQ. The CDR3 loop is CASSWASRPMNTEAFF. The CDR3 coding sequence is TGCGCCAGCAGCTGGGCGTCCAGGCCCATGAACACTGAAGCTTTCTTT.

This chain joins TRBV7-8 and TRBJ2-1; possibly TRBD1 for D (6 bases). Germline loops: CDR1 SGHVS, CDR2 FQNEAQ. CDR3 length: 15 residues. V was shortened by 5 bases and J by 4 bases, with 15 bases between the two germline ends. The CDR3 DNA reads TGTGCCAGCAGCCCTAGGGATACAGGGTACAATGAGCAGTTCTTC. It specifies CASSPRDTGYNEQFF.

This clone has only a few counts. The rearrangement links TRBV5-1 to TRBJ1-6, with unresolved D. This CDR3 has 13 amino acids. Looked up from germline, CDR1 is SGHRS and CDR2 is YFSETQ. The V end lost 0 bases, the J end lost 11 bases, and 9 bases lay between the germline ends. The CDR3 is CASSLASGAPLHF. CDR3 nucleotide sequence: TGCGCCAGCAGCTTGGCCTCGGGTGCACCCCTCCACTTT.

Concerning this clone: The germline gene is not matched at one end of the junction; a read error may be the cause. The genes are TRBV10-2 and TRBJ2-2; D ambiguous. CDR1 is WSHSY, CDR2 SAAADI, per germline. The CDR3 has 14 amino acids. The CDR3 nucleotides read TGCGCCAGCCGTGAAGACATCGACACCGGGGAGCTGTTTTTT. This codes for CASREDIDTGELFF.

The chain links TRBV18 to TRBJ2-7, with a weak D call TRBD2 (6 bases). The length of the CDR3 is 13 residues. Germline values: CDR1 KGHSH, CDR2 LQKENI. V was cut by 3 bases and J by 0 bases, with 6 bases left in between. CDR3 in amino acids: CASSPTSSYEQYF. Written as DNA, the CDR3 is TGTGCCAGCTCACCGACTAGCTCCTACGAGCAGTACTTC.

On this clone: An end of the junction does not agree with germline; a read error may underlie this. The rearrangement joins TRBV7-9 to TRBJ1-5; TRBD1 is a possible D gene (6 bases). The CDR3 is 16 amino acids. CDR1 and CDR2 from the germline V gene are SEHNR and FQNEAQ (reference sequence). CDR3 DNA: TGTTCCAGCAGCCAGGGGCAGAGTGGTAGCAATCAGCCCCAGCATTTT. Encoded protein: CSSSQGQSGSNQPQHF.

The V gene is TRBV5-6, the J gene TRBJ2-7; no firm D call. Germline V CDR1 and CDR2: SGHDT, YYEEEE. The V end was cut by 5 bases, the J end by 1 base, with 13 bases between. The CDR3 is 14 amino acids. CDR3 amino acids: CASSLGSPSYEQYF. Here the CDR3 DNA reads TGTGCCAGCAGTCTCGGGTCACCTTCCTACGAGCAGTACTTC. Together with reference TRBV5-6 and TRBJ2-7, the CDR3 gives the full variable domain: DAGVTQSPTHLIKTRGQQVTLRCSPKSGHDTVSWYQQALGQGPQFIFQYYEEEERQRGNFPDRFSGHQFPNYSSELNVNALLLGDSALYLCASSLGSPSYEQYFGPGTRLTVT.

CDR3 loop: CASRGSYNEQFF. CDR3 in DNA: TGTGCCTCTCGGGGGTCCTACAATGAGCAGTTCTTC. The chain has TRBV6-5 and TRBJ2-1; the D gene is possibly TRBD2 (6 bases). Germline V gene data show CDR1 as MNHEY and CDR2 as SVGAGI. The CDR3 covers 12 residues. V shed 11 bases and J shed 1 base, with 9 bases lying between them.

The CDR3 nucleotides read TGTGCCAGCAGTTACTCGGCGGGGGATACGCAGTATTTT. It yields the protein CASSYSAGDTQYF. The chain couples TRBV6-5 to TRBJ2-3; possibly TRBD2 for D (6 bases). In germline, CDR1 is MNHEY, CDR2 SVGAGI. Trimming removed 0 bases at V and 6 bases at J, with 7 bases between. CDR3 length equals 13 residues.

This sequence joins TRBV7-8 and TRBJ1-1; no firm D call. This CDR3 comprises 15 residues. Germline V gives CDR1 SGHVS, CDR2 FQNEAQ. The germline V and J ends were trimmed by 2 bases and 3 bases, with 13 bases remaining between them. The CDR3 DNA sequence: TGTGCCAGCAGCTTAAGTCGGGGTCGGGACACTGAAGCTTTCTTT. It specifies CASSLSRGRDTEAFF. Filled out from reference TRBV7-8 and TRBJ1-1, the complete variable domain reads GAGVSQSPRYKVAKRGQDVALRCDPISGHVSLFWYQQALGQGPEFLTYFQNEAQLDKSGLPSDRFFAERPEGSVSTLKIQRTQQEDSAVYLCASSLSRGRDTEAFFGQGTRLTVV.

The V gene is TRBV9, the J gene TRBJ2-5; D possibly corresponds to TRBD2 (6 bases). Germline loops: CDR1 SGDLS, CDR2 YYNGEE. The CDR3 is made up of 13 amino acids. V shed 4 bases and J shed 5 bases, with 12 bases lying between them. CDR3 DNA: TGTGCCAGCAGCTTCCGGGAGTGGGAGACCCAGTACTTC. It codes for CASSFREWETQYF. Based on the CDR3 plus reference TRBV9 and TRBJ2-5, the full variable domain is DSGVTQTPKHLITATGQRVTLRCSPRSGDLSVYWYQQSLDQGLQFLIQYYNGEERAKGNILERFSAQQFPDLHSELNLSSLELGDSALYFCASSFREWETQYFGPGTRLLVL.

V is TRBV2 and J is TRBJ2-5; 15 bases align to TRBD2. With 6 bases clipped from V and 5 bases from J, the junction kept 7 bases outside the gene matches. Germline V CDR1 and CDR2: SNHLY, FYNNEI. The CDR3 sequence is 16 residues long. The CDR3 DNA reads as TGTGCCAGCAGCGGACTAGCGGGGGGGCAAGGGGAGACCCAGTACTTC. Amino acid sequence: CASSGLAGGQGETQYF.

The chain recombines TRBV10-3 with TRBJ2-3; 13 positions agree with TRBD2. This CDR3 has 16 residues. Unmatched junction bases numbered 8, after V lost 6 bases and J lost 5 bases. Germline V gene data show CDR1 as ENHRY and CDR2 as SYGVKD. The CDR3 here is CAIRGTSGTKRDTQYF. CDR3 sequence (DNA): TGTGCCATCAGAGGGACTAGCGGGACCAAAAGAGATACGCAGTATTTT.

This clone was counted a few times. The chain combines TRBV6-6 with TRBJ2-1; 12 positions match TRBD2. The germline V gene encodes CDR1 MNHNY and CDR2 SVGAGI (reference sequence). The CDR3 extends over 14 amino acids. V lost 6 bases to trimming and J lost 8 bases; unmatched junction nucleotides: 5. The DNA of the CDR3 is TGTGCCAGCAGCCTAGCGGGAGGGCCATATGAGCAGTTCTTC. It codes for CASSLAGGPYEQFF.

This clone was recorded only once. The J gene is TRBJ2-1, the V gene TRBV28; TRBD2 agrees at 9 bases. V lost 8 bases, J lost 7 bases, and 12 bases stayed unmatched. The CDR3 covers 15 residues. Germline CDR1 and CDR2: MDHEN and SYDVKM. As DNA, the CDR3 is TGTGCCAGCCGCCACGGCGGGGGGGGAGTAAATGAGCAGTTCTTC. It yields the protein CASRHGGGGVNEQFF.

The genes are TRBV28 and TRBJ2-3, with TRBD2 matching over 12 bases. Trimming removed 4 bases from V and 5 bases from J; junction bases left unmatched: 25. The germline gives CDR1 MDHEN, CDR2 SYDVKM. The CDR3 consists of 22 residues. The CDR3 bases are TGTGCCAGCAGTTCCCGGAGAGGGCTAGCGGGAGGGCGGGGGCCGATCGAAGATACGCAGTATTTT. Its translation: CASSSRRGLAGGRGPIEDTQYF. The full variable domain, in which reference TRBV28 and TRBJ2-3 provide the parts outside the CDR3, is DVKVTQSSRYLVKRTGEKVFLECVQDMDHENMFWYRQDPGLGLRLIYFSYDVKMKEKGDIPEGYSVSREKKERFSLILESASTNQTSMYLCASSSRRGLAGGRGPIEDTQYFGPGTRLTVL.

The genes are TRBV7-2 and TRBJ2-4; maybe TRBD2 (6 bases). The CDR3 consists of 14 residues. Germline CDR1 SGHTA, CDR2 FQGNSA. The ends were cut back, 7 bases at V and 7 bases at J, with 17 bases in the middle. The CDR3 loop reads CASNAPAAGNIQYF. The CDR3 coding sequence is TGTGCCAGCAATGCCCCGGCGGCGGGGAACATTCAGTACTTC.

This clone has only one observation. The rearrangement joins TRBV2 to TRBJ1-5; 8 bases fit TRBD1. CDR3 size: 15 residues. Germline lookup yields CDR1 SNHLY and CDR2 FYNNEI. The J segment lost 0 bases and the V segment lost 6 bases, leaving 4 bases of the junction unmatched. In DNA, the CDR3 is TGTGCCAGCAGCCCTGGACAGGGTAGCAATCAGCCCCAGCATTTT. This encodes CASSPGQGSNQPQHF.

The chain uses TRBV28 and TRBJ1-4, with TRBD1 matching over 10 bases. Germline V gene lookup returns CDR1 MDHEN and CDR2 SYDVKM. The CDR3 has 15 amino acids. V dropped 4 bases and J dropped 10; count of bases not matched to a gene: 9. In DNA, the CDR3 is TGTGCCAGCAGTTCTCGGACAGGGGGAGGCGTAAAACTGTTTTTT. Amino acid sequence: CASSSRTGGGVKLFF.